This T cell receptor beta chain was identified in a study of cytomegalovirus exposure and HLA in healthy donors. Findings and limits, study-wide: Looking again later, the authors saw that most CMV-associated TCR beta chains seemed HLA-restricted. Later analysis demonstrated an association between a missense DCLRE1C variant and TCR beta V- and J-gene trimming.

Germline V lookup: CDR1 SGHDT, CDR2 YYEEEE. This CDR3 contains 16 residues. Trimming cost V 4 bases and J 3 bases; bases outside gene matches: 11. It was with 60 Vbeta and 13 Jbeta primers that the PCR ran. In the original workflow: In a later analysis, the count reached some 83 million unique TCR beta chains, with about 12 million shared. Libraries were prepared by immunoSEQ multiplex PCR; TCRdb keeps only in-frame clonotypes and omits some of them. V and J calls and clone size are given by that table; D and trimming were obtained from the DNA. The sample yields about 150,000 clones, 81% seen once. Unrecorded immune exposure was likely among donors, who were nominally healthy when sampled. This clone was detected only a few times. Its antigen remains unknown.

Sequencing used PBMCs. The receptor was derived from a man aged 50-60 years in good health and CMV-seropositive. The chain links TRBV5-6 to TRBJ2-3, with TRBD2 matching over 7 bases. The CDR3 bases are TGTGCCAGCAGCCCCTGGGGCGGGAGTTTGACAGATACGCAGTATTTT. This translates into CASSPWGGSLTDTQYF.